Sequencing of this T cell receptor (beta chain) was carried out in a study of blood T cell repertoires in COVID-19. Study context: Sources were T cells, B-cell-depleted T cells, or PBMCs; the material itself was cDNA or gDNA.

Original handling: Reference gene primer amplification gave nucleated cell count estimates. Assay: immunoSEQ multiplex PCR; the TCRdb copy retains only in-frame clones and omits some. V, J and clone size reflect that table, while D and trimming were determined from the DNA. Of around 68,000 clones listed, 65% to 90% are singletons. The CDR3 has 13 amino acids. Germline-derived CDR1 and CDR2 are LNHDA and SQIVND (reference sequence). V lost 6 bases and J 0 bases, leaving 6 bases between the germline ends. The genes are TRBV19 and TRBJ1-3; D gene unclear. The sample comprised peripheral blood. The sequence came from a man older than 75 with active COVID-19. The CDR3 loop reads CASSTFSGNTIYF. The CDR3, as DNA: TGTGCCAGTAGCACATTCTCTGGAAACACCATATATTTT.